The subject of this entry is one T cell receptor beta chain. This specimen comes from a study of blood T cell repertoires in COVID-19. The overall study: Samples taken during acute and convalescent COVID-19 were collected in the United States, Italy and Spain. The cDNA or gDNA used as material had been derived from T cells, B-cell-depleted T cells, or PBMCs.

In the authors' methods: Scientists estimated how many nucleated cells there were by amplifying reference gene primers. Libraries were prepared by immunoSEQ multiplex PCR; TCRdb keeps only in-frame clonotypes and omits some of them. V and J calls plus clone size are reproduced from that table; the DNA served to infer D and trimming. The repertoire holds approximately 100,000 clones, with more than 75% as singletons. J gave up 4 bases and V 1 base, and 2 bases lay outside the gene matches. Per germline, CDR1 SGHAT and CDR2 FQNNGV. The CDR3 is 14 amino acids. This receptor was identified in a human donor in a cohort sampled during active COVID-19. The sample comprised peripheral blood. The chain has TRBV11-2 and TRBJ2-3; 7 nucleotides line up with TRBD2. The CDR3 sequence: CASSLATSPDTQYF. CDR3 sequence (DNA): TGTGCCAGCAGCTTAGCGACTAGCCCAGATACGCAGTATTTT. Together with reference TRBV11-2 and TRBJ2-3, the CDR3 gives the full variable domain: EAGVAQSPRYKIIEKRQSVAFWCNPISGHATLYWYQQILGQGPKLLIQFQNNGVVDDSQLPKDRFSAERLKGVDSTLKIQPAKLEDSAVYLCASSLATSPDTQYFGPGTRLTVL.